This is a list of T cell receptor beta chains from one sample in a study of cytomegalovirus exposure and HLA in healthy donors. Sequencing was performed with immunoSEQ multiplex PCR; in TCRdb, only in-frame clones are kept and a portion is missing. Among approximately 77,000 clones, around three quarters were seen once, and the ten largest hold 4% to 4.5%. Sequencing was done on a sample of PBMCs. Receptor source: a man in his forties in good health and CMV-seronegative. Each CDR3 is given with its conserved first and last residue. Fields, in order: V gene, clone size, J gene, D gene, CDR3 protein, CDR3 DNA. A D gene is named only where the DNA matches it firmly. Only part of the rows carry a size: once, few, many, or a class if the clone is expanded.

TRBV6-4	.	TRBJ2-1	.	CASSLEINNEQFF	TGTGCCAGCAGCCTAGAAATAAACAATGAGCAGTTCTTC
TRBV5-4	once	TRBJ1-1	TRBD1	CASSLPGQGATEAFF	TGTGCCAGCAGTTTACCGGGACAGGGGGCCACTGAAGCTTTCTTT
TRBV7-9	.	TRBJ2-1	TRBD2	CASSPTTSGRYNEQFF	TGTGCCAGCAGCCCTACAACTAGCGGGCGTTACAATGAGCAGTTCTTC
TRBV28	few	TRBJ2-7	TRBD2	CASSLGLAGFSEQYF	TGTGCCAGCAGTCTCGGACTAGCGGGATTCAGCGAGCAGTACTTC
TRBV18	.	TRBJ2-4	.	CASSPAVSKNIQYF	TGTGCCAGCTCACCAGCGGTATCAAAAAACATTCAGTACTTC
TRBV7-2	.	TRBJ2-1	.	CASSVMRGNEQFF	TGTGCCAGCAGCGTCATGAGAGGCAATGAGCAGTTCTTC
TRBV5-1	.	TRBJ2-5	.	CASSALLGGAETQYF	TGCGCCAGCAGCGCTCTGCTAGGGGGAGCGGAGACCCAGTACTTC
TRBV28	once	TRBJ2-3	.	CASSSDNTDKQYF	TGTGCCAGCAGCTCCGACAACACAGATAAGCAGTATTTT
TRBV9	.	TRBJ1-1	.	CASSFVEAGNTEAFF	TGTGCCAGCAGTTTCGTAGAGGCGGGGAACACTGAAGCTTTCTTT
TRBV29-1	.	TRBJ2-3	TRBD1	CSVGQGVTDTQYF	TGCAGCGTTGGTCAGGGGGTCACAGATACGCAGTATTTT
TRBV28	once	TRBJ1-3	.	CASSPQGPGNTIYF	TGTGCCAGCAGTCCTCAGGGCCCAGGAAACACCATATATTTT
TRBV5-4	.	TRBJ1-2	TRBD1	CASSFIGQGGYGYTF	TGTGCCAGCAGCTTTATTGGACAGGGAGGCTATGGCTACACCTTC
TRBV15	.	TRBJ1-5	TRBD1	CATSRERTGFDQPQHF	TGTGCCACCAGCAGAGAGCGGACAGGGTTCGATCAGCCCCAGCATTTT
TRBV7-9	.	TRBJ2-3	.	CASSPRRTEFADTQYF	TGTGCCAGCAGCCCGAGGCGGACAGAGTTTGCAGATACGCAGTATTTT
TRBV7-3	few	TRBJ1-1	.	CASSLSPGEAFF	TGTGCCAGCAGCTTAAGTCCAGGTGAAGCTTTCTTT
TRBV5-6	.	TRBJ1-1	TRBD1	CASSRTGTGRTEAFF	TGTGCCAGCAGCCGCACCGGGACAGGGCGTACTGAAGCTTTCTTT
TRBV2	.	TRBJ1-2	.	CASTVPTASNYGYTF	TGTGCCAGCACCGTGCCGACAGCATCTAACTATGGCTACACCTTC
TRBV13	.	TRBJ1-1	.	CASSLAVFPWNTEAFF	TGTGCCAGCAGCCTGGCCGTTTTTCCTTGGAACACTGAAGCTTTCTTT
TRBV15	.	TRBJ2-5	TRBD2	CATSRGTGTSGKETQYF	TGTGCCACCAGCAGAGGGACCGGGACTAGCGGGAAAGAGACCCAGTACTTC
TRBV11-2	.	TRBJ2-1	TRBD2	CASSLALAGQVEQFF	TGTGCCAGCAGCCTAGCACTAGCGGGACAGGTTGAGCAGTTCTTC
TRBV10-3	once	TRBJ1-1	.	CAITRLREDTEAFF	TGTGCCATCACTCGGCTTAGGGAGGACACTGAAGCTTTCTTT
TRBV6-5	.	TRBJ2-2	TRBD1	CASSQGQVNTGELFF	TGTGCCAGCAGTCAGGGACAGGTGAACACCGGGGAGCTGTTTTTT
TRBV5-1	.	TRBJ2-1	.	CASSLGTRGLTGNEQFF	TGCGCCAGCAGCTTGGGGACCCGAGGACTGACGGGCAATGAGCAGTTCTTC
TRBV15	.	TRBJ1-4	.	CATSQENNEKLFF	TGTGCCACCAGCCAGGAAAATAATGAAAAACTGTTTTTT